Below are 32 T cell receptor beta chains sequenced from a single sample in a study of human T cells and chemical hapten exposure. Regarding time point: pre-sensitization, week 0. As for treatment: therapeutic diphenylcyclopropenone sensitization with weekly scalp DPC. TCRdb independently ran MiXCR on the RACE reads; one entry per CDR3 protein. Of more than 300,000 distinct CDR3 sequences listed, less than 6.5% were seen once; the top ten hold approximately 2.4%. The sequencing used whole blood, collected in connection with sensitization to the hapten diphenylcyclopropenone (DPC). Receptors originate from a woman between 45 and 65 years old with alopecia areata. Some clones in this sample may be carry-over from other donors' samples.

This clonotype came up a few times. Given a much more abundant clone one base away, this may be a read error. CDR3 sequence (DNA): TGTGCCAGCAGCCCTACAGGGGCCGGGGAGCTGTTTTTT. Translation: CASSPTGAGELFF. V gene TRBV7-2 combines with J gene TRBJ2-2; 7 nucleotides match TRBD1. Germline CDR1 is SGHTA and CDR2 is FQGNSA. V shed 5 bases, J shed 6 bases, and the junction held 3 bases outside the gene matches. The CDR3 covers 13 residues.

This clonotype was seen at least ten times. The CDR3: CATSDSWLAGGRDTQYF. The CDR3, as DNA: TGTGCCACCAGTGATTCTTGGCTAGCGGGAGGACGGGATACGCAGTATTTT. The genes are TRBV24-1 and TRBJ2-3, with 11 bases identical to TRBD2. The V and J ends lost 2 bases and 6 bases, in that order; junction bases with no gene match: 9. Germline CDR1 is KGHDR and CDR2 is SFDVKD. The CDR3 length is 17 residues.

The chain links TRBV18 to TRBJ2-7; 16 bases agree with TRBD2. Germline V gives CDR1 KGHSH, CDR2 LQKENI. The length of the CDR3 is 16 residues. V trimming: 6 bases; J trimming: 5 bases; junction bases outside the gene matches: 7. Written as DNA, the CDR3 is TGTGCCAGCTCCCCGGGACTAGCGGGAGGGCCTGACGAGCAGTACTTC. The encoded protein is CASSPGLAGGPDEQYF.

This clonotype came up many times. The chain couples TRBV7-2 to TRBJ1-2; D is ambiguous. The V end lost 5 bases, the J end lost 3 bases, and 13 bases lay between the germline ends. The CDR3 has 14 residues. Germline CDR1 reads SGHTA; CDR2 reads FQGNSA. This CDR3 reads CASSQYTIDYGYTF. CDR3 bases: TGTGCCAGCAGCCAATATACGATTGACTATGGCTACACCTTC.

This sequence joins TRBV20-1 and TRBJ2-3; TRBD2 matches at 10 bases. Germline V gene data show CDR1 as DFQATT and CDR2 as SNEGSKA (reference sequence). The trim removed 0 bases at V and 6 bases at J, leaving 15 bases unmatched. This CDR3 spans 18 amino acids. CDR3 coding DNA: TGCAGTGCTAGAGATTTTAGCGGGAGGCGACCCCCATTCGATACGCAGTATTTT. This codes for CSARDFSGRRPPFDTQYF.

V is TRBV27 and J is TRBJ2-7; TRBD1 might be the D (6 bases). The germline V and J ends were trimmed by 4 bases and 5 bases, with 21 bases remaining between them. The CDR3 sequence is 16 residues long. CDR1 MNHEY and CDR2 SMNVEV come from the germline V gene (reference sequence). This CDR3 is CASSSAKTGPQHEQYF. DNA for the CDR3: TGTGCCAGCAGTTCCGCCAAGACAGGTCCGCAACACGAGCAGTACTTC.

This clonotype was seen many times. The germline gene is not matched at one end of the junction; a read error may be the cause. This chain links TRBV28 with TRBJ2-3; perhaps TRBD1 as D (6 bases). The V gene's germline CDR1 is MDHEN and CDR2 SYDVKM. The CDR3 is 12 amino acids. The CDR3 sequence: CASSGLGSGAIF. DNA of the CDR3: TGTGCCAGCAGTGGTCTTGGCTCAGGGGCGATTTTT.

There are many counts of this clonotype. This sequence joins TRBV7-2 and TRBJ2-3; the match to TRBD1 covers 7 bases. The germline V gene encodes CDR1 SGHTA and CDR2 FQGNSA. The CDR3 contains 14 residues. V gave up 2 bases and J gave up 4 bases; unmatched junction bases: 3. CDR3 nucleotide sequence: TGTGCCAGCAGCTTAAGGACAGGTCCAGATACGCAGTATTTT. It translates to CASSLRTGPDTQYF.

This clonotype was seen a few times. The chain's CDR3 is CSAVRNTEAFF. The CDR3 DNA reads TGCAGCGCAGTTAGGAACACTGAAGCTTTCTTT. The chain uses TRBV29-1 and TRBJ1-1; D uncertain. Trimming pared 7 bases from V and 1 base from J, leaving 7 bases between. Germline V lookup: CDR1 SQVTM, CDR2 ANQGSEA. The CDR3 contains 11 residues.

The rearrangement links TRBV12-5 to TRBJ2-3, with 12 bases matching TRBD2. CDR3 length: 16 amino acids. V was pared by 3 bases and J by 5 bases, with 6 bases of the junction left unmatched. Germline assignment: CDR1 LGHNT and CDR2 FRNRAP. The CDR3 is CASGFSSGGARDTQYF. The CDR3 DNA follows: TGTGCTAGTGGTTTCTCTAGCGGGGGGGCCAGAGATACGCAGTATTTT.

This clonotype was found a few times. The V call is TRBV20-1, the J call TRBJ2-4, with D perhaps assigned TRBD1 or TRBD2 (6 bases each). The CDR3 is 12 residues long. Germline CDR1 reads DFQATT; CDR2 reads SNEGSKA (reference sequence). The CDR3 DNA reads TGCAGGGGGGGACAAGTTAAAAACATTCAGTACTTC. Encoded protein: CRGGQVKNIQYF.

This clonotype was seen at least ten times. V gene TRBV30 combines with J gene TRBJ1-1; D is uncertain. V lost 0 bases and J lost 1, with 9 bases in between. The germline V gene has CDR1 GTSNPN and CDR2 SVGIG (reference sequence). There are 14 residues in the CDR3. For the CDR3, the DNA is TGTGCCTGGAGTGTACTAAGAGGGAACACTGAAGCTTTCTTT. It encodes CAWSVLRGNTEAFF.

In this sample, this clonotype turned up a few times. V usage is TRBV10-2 and J usage is TRBJ2-3; TRBD2 might be the D (6 bases). The V gene lost 3 bases and the J gene lost 4 bases, with 14 bases spanning the gap. Germline V gene lookup returns CDR1 WSHSY and CDR2 SAAADI. The CDR3 consists of 15 residues. In DNA form, the CDR3 reads TGCGCCAGCAGTGATCCAGGCGGGACTTCAGATACGCAGTATTTT. Its protein product is CASSDPGGTSDTQYF.

This chain uses TRBV12-3 or TRBV12-4 with TRBJ2-7, with D hard to call. This CDR3 contains 12 residues. The ends were cut back, 0 bases at V and 3 bases at J, with 3 bases in the middle. The CDR3 reads CASSLAFYEQYF. The CDR3 DNA is TGTGCCAGCAGTTTAGCATTCTACGAGCAGTACTTC.

This clonotype occurred many times. The chain combines TRBV5-1 with TRBJ2-5; D may correspond to TRBD1 or TRBD2 (5 bases each). Germline CDR1 reads SGHRS; CDR2 reads YFSETQ. This CDR3 has 13 residues. V was trimmed by 4 bases and J by 3 bases, leaving 10 bases between them. The CDR3 region has the DNA TGCGCCAGCAGCACCGGGACGGAAGAGACCCAGTACTTC. It yields the protein CASSTGTEETQYF.

This clonotype was detected many times. V gene TRBV4-2 combines with J gene TRBJ2-3, with TRBD2 matching 7 bases. The germline V gene encodes CDR1 LGHNA and CDR2 YNFKEQ. The length of the CDR3 is 19 residues. V shed 4 bases and J 3 bases; nucleotides not matched to a gene: 19. CDR3 DNA sequence: TGTGCCAGCAGCCGAGGAGGCCACGGCGGGGGATTTAGTACAGATACGCAGTATTTT. Amino acids: CASSRGGHGGGFSTDTQYF.

This clonotype was seen ten or more times. The V gene is TRBV4-1, the J gene TRBJ1-4, with D perhaps matching TRBD1 (5 bases). The CDR3 is made up of 15 amino acids. The V gene's germline CDR1 is MGHRA and CDR2 YSYEKL. Trimming removed 0 bases at V and 7 bases at J, with 12 bases between. CDR3 in DNA: TGCGCCAGCAGCCAAGATCCAGGGTCTCCTGAAAAACTGTTTTTT. Translated, it gives CASSQDPGSPEKLFF.

The chain combines TRBV20-1 with TRBJ1-3, with D possibly TRBD1 on 5 matching bases. The ends were cut back, 6 bases at V and 4 bases at J, with 10 bases in the middle. CDR1 DFQATT and CDR2 SNEGSKA come from the germline V gene (reference sequence). The CDR3 loop spans 12 amino acids. CDR3 loop: CSARTLGNTIYF. In DNA form, the CDR3 reads TGCAGTGCCCGGACACTCGGAAACACCATATATTTT.

This clonotype appeared many times. The chain is built from TRBV6-1 and TRBJ2-1; unclear D gene. Trimming took 2 bases from V and 4 from J, leaving 12 bases between them. The CDR3 runs to 15 residues. CDR1 is MNHNS, CDR2 SASEGT, per germline. The CDR3 DNA is TGTGCCAGCAGTGAAACCTATGACCCTTACAATGAGCAGTTCTTC. The encoded protein is CASSETYDPYNEQFF.

The chain links TRBV28 to TRBJ2-3, with D unclear. The length of the CDR3 is 16 residues. V lost 2 bases to trimming and J lost 2 bases, with 14 bases between them. Germline V gene sequence: CDR1 MDHEN, CDR2 SYDVKM. CDR3 coding DNA: TGTGCCAGCAGTTTAGAAGTGACCAATCCCACAGATACGCAGTATTTT. Translation: CASSLEVTNPTDTQYF.

Concerning this clonotype itself: In this CDR3 the conserved last residue, phenylalanine or tryptophan, is missing, so a read error is likely. The rearrangement links TRBV7-2 to TRBJ1-5; TRBD1 agrees at 7 bases. Germline trimming cut 5 bases from V and 7 bases from J; bases unmatched to any gene: 14. The germline CDR1 and CDR2 sequences are SGHTA and FQGNSA. The CDR3 runs 16 residues. CDR3 region: CASSRGPRGQTQPQHL. In DNA, the CDR3 is TGTGCCAGCAGCCGAGGCCCAAGGGGGCAGACGCAGCCCCAGCATTTA.

This clonotype occurred many times. This rearrangement joins TRBV18 to TRBJ1-6; D is perhaps TRBD1 (6 bases). The V gene's germline CDR1 is KGHSH and CDR2 LQKENI. The CDR3 sequence is 17 residues long. Trimming stripped 2 bases from V and 0 bases from J, with 11 bases between. As DNA, the CDR3 is TGTGCCAGCTCACCAACGGGACACAACTCCTATAATTCACCCCTCCACTTT. This sequence encodes CASSPTGHNSYNSPLHF.

This clonotype has ten or more counts. The chain carries TRBV11-2 and TRBJ2-1, with 9 bases lining up with TRBD2. The CDR3 is 15 amino acids. The trim removed 0 bases at V and 9 bases at J, leaving 6 bases unmatched. Germline assignment: CDR1 SGHAT and CDR2 FQNNGV. The CDR3 spells CASSLEAGGQAEQFF. In DNA, the CDR3 is TGTGCCAGCAGCTTAGAGGCGGGGGGGCAGGCTGAGCAGTTCTTC. Using reference TRBV11-2 and TRBJ2-1 for the parts outside the CDR3, the full variable domain is EAGVAQSPRYKIIEKRQSVAFWCNPISGHATLYWYQQILGQGPKLLIQFQNNGVVDDSQLPKDRFSAERLKGVDSTLKIQPAKLEDSAVYLCASSLEAGGQAEQFFGPGTRLTVL.

In its sample, this clonotype was seen a few times. The chain joins TRBV3-1 to TRBJ2-1, with TRBD2 identical over 7 bases. The length of the CDR3 is 17 residues. The V gene end was trimmed by 1 base and the J gene end by 2 bases; junction bases not matched to a gene: 8. Germline assignment: CDR1 LGHDT and CDR2 YNNKEL (reference sequence). The CDR3 DNA sequence: TGTGCCAGCAGCCAAGCGATTCCTGGGGGGGCCTACAATGAGCAGTTCTTC. Amino acids: CASSQAIPGGAYNEQFF.

This clonotype has more than one count but fewer than ten. This chain uses TRBV20-1 with TRBJ1-1; D ambiguous. Germline V gene data show CDR1 as DFQATT and CDR2 as SNEGSKA (reference sequence). CDR3 length: 12 amino acids. The germline V and J ends were trimmed by 8 bases and 4 bases, with 14 bases remaining between them. DNA for the CDR3: TGCAGTCTCAATGTCCTCACCACTGAAGCTTTCTTT. This sequence encodes CSLNVLTTEAFF.

The V and J genes are TRBV6-1 and TRBJ2-1; 15 bases line up with TRBD2. With 3 bases clipped from V and 8 bases from J, the junction kept 5 bases outside the gene matches. The length of the CDR3 is 16 residues. Germline values: CDR1 MNHNS, CDR2 SASEGT. DNA of the CDR3: TGTGCCAGCAGTGACGGACTAGCGGGGGGGCTCGATGAGCAGTTCTTC. It is translated as CASSDGLAGGLDEQFF.

This clonotype was seen many times. The rearrangement links TRBV29-1 to TRBJ2-2; either TRBD1 or TRBD2 may fit D (5 bases each). The CDR3 contains 12 residues. V was pared by 4 bases and J by 6 bases, with 9 bases between. Germline V CDR1 and CDR2: SQVTM, ANQGSEA. CDR3 nucleotides: TGCAGCGTTGTTTCGGGACCCGGGGAGCTGTTTTTT. Translated, it gives CSVVSGPGELFF.

This clonotype was recorded at least ten times. The V gene is TRBV29-1, the J gene TRBJ2-7, with D possibly matching TRBD2 (6 bases). The germline V gene has CDR1 SQVTM and CDR2 ANQGSEA. Deletions cut 3 bases from V and 6 bases from J, with 15 bases between. This CDR3 comprises 13 residues. The CDR3 DNA reads as TGCAGCGTTGATACGGGGAGGAGGGCCGAGCAGTACTTC. Translation gives CSVDTGRRAEQYF.

This clonotype was found a few times. The chain combines TRBV4-1 with TRBJ1-2; D not resolved. CDR3 length equals 14 residues. The V and J ends lost 1 base and 8 bases respectively, with 14 bases between them. Germline loops: CDR1 MGHRA, CDR2 YSYEKL. DNA of the CDR3: TGCGCCAGCAGCCAAGGCGGAAAGCCGCGGGGCTACACCTTC. Its translation is CASSQGGKPRGYTF.

This clonotype has a count of ten or more. The chain couples TRBV12-3 or TRBV12-4 to TRBJ1-2; 7 nucleotides align to TRBD1. Trimming took 5 bases from V and 4 from J; bases not matched to a gene: 7. The CDR3 spans 14 residues. The CDR3 bases are TGTGCCAGCAGTGTCTCGGGACAGTCCTATGGCTACACCTTC. Translating it yields CASSVSGQSYGYTF.

This clonotype was counted many times. This chain uses TRBV4-1 with TRBJ2-3, with 7 bases aligning to TRBD1. Germline CDR1 is MGHRA and CDR2 is YSYEKL. The CDR3 is 17 amino acids. Losses at the gene ends were 4 bases for V and 2 bases for J; bases not matched to a gene: 12. CDR3 in amino acids: CASSLSTSGQTTDTQYF. The CDR3 nucleotides read TGCGCCAGCAGCCTTTCCACGTCGGGACAGACCACAGATACGCAGTATTTT.

This clonotype was recorded a few times. V gene TRBV5-1 combines with J gene TRBJ1-2; tentatively, D is TRBD1 (6 bases). Trimming removed 4 bases from V and 2 bases from J, with 15 bases in between. The CDR3 has 15 residues. Germline CDR1 and CDR2: SGHRS and YFSETQ. CDR3 in DNA: TGCGCCAGCAGCCTAGACAGGCCCTCCAACTATGGCTACACCTTC. Its protein is CASSLDRPSNYGYTF.